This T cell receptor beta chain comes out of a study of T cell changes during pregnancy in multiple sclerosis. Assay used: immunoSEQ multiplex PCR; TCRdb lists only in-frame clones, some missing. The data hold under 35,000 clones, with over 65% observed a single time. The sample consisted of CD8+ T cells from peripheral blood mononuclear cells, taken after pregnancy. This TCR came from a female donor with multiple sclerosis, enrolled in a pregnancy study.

CDR3: CASSPRTSYNEQFF. The CDR3 nucleotides are TGTGCCAGCAGTCCCCGGACATCTTACAATGAGCAGTTCTTC. V is TRBV27 and J is TRBJ2-1; possible D gene TRBD1, 5 bases. The germline V gene encodes CDR1 MNHEY and CDR2 SMNVEV (reference sequence). With 5 bases removed from V and 4 bases from J, the gap between germline ends came to 12 bases. The CDR3 has 14 residues.